Listed below are T cell receptor beta chains from one sample, sequenced in a study of T cell repertoires in cytomegalovirus infection. These TCRs' antigens remain unknown. A single record per CDR3 protein comes from TCRdb applying MiXCR to the reads. The profile shows 110,000 to 150,000 distinct CDR3 sequences, around 30% of them singletons. Sequences were derived from CD8+ T cells from cultured PBMCs, sampled from culture after CMV antigen stimulation. These receptors were collected from a human donor in good health (CMV status not recorded). Some clones in this sample may be carry-over from other donors' samples. CDR3s include the opening cysteine and the closing phenylalanine or tryptophan. Clone size is not always given. Where it is, it says once, few, many or a class for expanded clones.

TRBV7-8	14	TRBJ1-1	many	CASSLRIAGVEAFF
TRBV12-3/TRBV12-4	14	TRBJ1-4	few	CASSLTGVNEKLFF
TRBV14	13	TRBJ1-5	few	CASSQDTGQPQHF
TRBV7-8	14	TRBJ2-5	many	CASSLFPGRETQYF
TRBV24-1	17	TRBJ1-5	many	CATSDSRDSNSNQPQHF
TRBV28	14	TRBJ1-1	few	CASSLHSGNTEAFF
TRBV20-1	16	TRBJ2-4	-	CSARAGTSGRSAIQYF
TRBV11-3	13	TRBJ2-1	many	CASSLVEMDEQFF
TRBV5-4	14	TRBJ2-7	-	CASRPVGGPTEQYF
TRBV7-9	15	TRBJ2-2	-	CASSPDLTITGELFF
TRBV2	18	TRBJ1-5	-	CASRGTGTGPDGDQPQHF
TRBV12-3/TRBV12-4	13	TRBJ2-1	few	CASKPDHYNEQFF
TRBV7-9	16	TRBJ2-7	-	CASSSWIADSSYEQYF
TRBV6-5	14	TRBJ1-2	-	CASSYSRGSLGYTF
TRBV23-1	16	TRBJ2-7	few	CASSQFLAGARAEQYF
TRBV19	18	TRBJ2-1	-	CASSMSSSGESSYNEQFF
TRBV11-1	15	TRBJ1-1	-	CASSLEPGEYTEAFF
TRBV7-6	15	TRBJ2-5	-	CASSLNGPPGGTQYF
TRBV12-3/TRBV12-4	13	TRBJ1-1	-	CASSFRPNTEAFF
TRBV5-5	16	TRBJ1-3	-	CASSFNQREGGNTIYF
TRBV6-5	19	TRBJ2-1	-	CASSYSTPRLEGSYNEQFF
TRBV12-3/TRBV12-4	14	TRBJ1-2	many	CASSPGTGNYGYTF
TRBV2	12	TRBJ1-2	few	CASSGGVHGYTF
TRBV12-3/TRBV12-4	14	TRBJ2-5	-	CASSLRGDWGTQYF
TRBV20-1	14	TRBJ2-7	few	CSARDSGRTYEQYF
TRBV7-3	15	TRBJ2-3	-	CASSKGLTSTDTQYF
TRBV12-3/TRBV12-4	15	TRBJ1-4	many	CASSSSGTGIEKLFF
TRBV3-1	11	TRBJ2-4	-	CASSQEAGLYF
TRBV11-2	14	TRBJ2-5	-	CASSLGQGIETQYF
TRBV7-3	15	TRBJ2-3	-	CASFPSGGATDTQYF
TRBV29-1	11	TRBJ1-1	-	CSVAGGPEAFF
TRBV19	17	TRBJ2-4	-	CASSIDRGQDRSNIQYF
TRBV12-3/TRBV12-4	11	TRBJ2-1	-	CASSSSGRQFF
TRBV6-2/TRBV6-3	11	TRBJ1-1	once	CASTPGTEAFF
TRBV6-2/TRBV6-3	16	TRBJ1-1	-	CASSYIPQFEYTEAFF
TRBV6-8	13	TRBJ2-2	-	CASRRGPPGELFF
TRBV15	14	TRBJ1-1	few	CATSRVMFNTEAFF
TRBV7-6	13	TRBJ2-3	many	CASTGEGTDTQYF
TRBV13	14	TRBJ2-1	few	CASSLGQGGGEQFF
TRBV27	14	TRBJ2-1	-	CASSLAGQGFEQFF
TRBV6-6	15	TRBJ2-3	-	CASSASGDYTDTQYF
TRBV12-3/TRBV12-4	11	TRBJ1-1	-	CASSGVTEAFF
TRBV7-9	16	TRBJ1-6	few	CASSLSSPVGNSPLHF
TRBV19	16	TRBJ2-5	-	CASSVWTGTEGETQYF
TRBV7-9	13	TRBJ2-7	-	CASSPVYGYEQYF
TRBV29-1	12	TRBJ1-1	-	CSVADRLTEAFF
TRBV7-6	15	TRBJ1-4	-	CASSTDRGRSEKLFF